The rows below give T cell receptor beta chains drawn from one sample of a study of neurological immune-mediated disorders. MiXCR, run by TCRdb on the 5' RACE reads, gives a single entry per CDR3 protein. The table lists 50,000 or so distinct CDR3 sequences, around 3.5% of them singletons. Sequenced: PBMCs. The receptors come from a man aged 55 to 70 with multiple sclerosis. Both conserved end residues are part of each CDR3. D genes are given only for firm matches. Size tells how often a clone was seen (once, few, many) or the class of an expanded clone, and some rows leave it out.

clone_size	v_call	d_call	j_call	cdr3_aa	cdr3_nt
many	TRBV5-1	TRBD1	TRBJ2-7	CASSSRDRGGYEQYF	TGCGCCAGCAGCTCCCGGGACAGGGGGGGCTACGAGCAGTACTTC
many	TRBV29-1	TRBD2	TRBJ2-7	CSGRTSGNEQYF	TGCAGCGGTAGGACTAGCGGGAACGAGCAGTACTTC
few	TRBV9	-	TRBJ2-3	CASSVPSKGVTEDTQYF	TGTGCCAGCAGCGTCCCCTCAAAGGGAGTAACTGAGGATACGCAGTATTTT
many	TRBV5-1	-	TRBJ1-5	CASSPRGGVDQPQHF	TGCGCCAGCAGCCCTCGGGGGGGAGTGGACCAGCCCCAGCATTTT
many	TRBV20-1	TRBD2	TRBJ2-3	CSARSERGRTDTQYF	TGCAGTGCTAGATCGGAGCGGGGGCGCACAGATACGCAGTATTTT
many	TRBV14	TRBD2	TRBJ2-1	CASSQDKTGGVRSYNEQFF	TGTGCCAGCAGCCAAGATAAGACCGGGGGGGTTCGGTCCTACAATGAGCAGTTCTTC
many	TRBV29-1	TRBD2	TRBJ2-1	CSVGSGTSSYNEQFF	TGCAGCGTTGGGAGCGGGACTAGCTCCTACAATGAGCAGTTCTTC
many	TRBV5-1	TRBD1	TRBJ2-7	CASSLERQGRNYEQYF	TGCGCCAGCAGCTTAGAACGACAGGGACGTAACTACGAGCAGTACTTC
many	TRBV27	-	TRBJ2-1	CASSLGQGFVNNEQFF	TGTGCCAGCAGTTTAGGGCAGGGGTTCGTGAACAATGAGCAGTTCTTC
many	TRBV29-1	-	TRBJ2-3	CSATGTKSTDTQYF	TGCAGCGCCACCGGGACAAAGAGCACAGATACGCAGTATTTT
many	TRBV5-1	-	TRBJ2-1	CASSSPWVAEGYNEQFF	TGCGCCAGCAGCTCACCTTGGGTCGCTGAGGGATACAATGAGCAGTTCTTC
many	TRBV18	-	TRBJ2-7	CASSWSSDAYEQYF	TGTGCCAGCTCTTGGTCTAGCGATGCCTACGAGCAGTACTTC
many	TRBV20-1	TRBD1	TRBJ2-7	CSARGDRVDEQYF	TGCAGTGCTAGGGGCGACAGGGTTGACGAGCAGTACTTC
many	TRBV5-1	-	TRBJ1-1	CASSGQQGRGTEAFF	TGCGCCAGCAGCGGTCAACAGGGACGTGGGACTGAAGCTTTCTTT
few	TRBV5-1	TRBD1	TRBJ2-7	CASSLRSGGSYEQYF	TGCGCCAGCAGCTTGAGGTCAGGGGGAAGCTACGAGCAGTACTTC
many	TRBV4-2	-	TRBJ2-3	CASSPQKGGSSDTQYF	TGTGCCAGCAGCCCTCAAAAGGGCGGTAGTTCAGATACGCAGTATTTT
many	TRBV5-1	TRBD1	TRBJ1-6	CASSLETGTANSPLHF	TGCGCCAGCAGCTTGGAGACCGGGACAGCTAATTCACCCCTCCACTTT
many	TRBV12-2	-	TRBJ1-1	CASRLEESKNTEAFF	TGTGCAAGTCGCTTAGAGGAATCCAAAAACACTGAAGCTTTCTTT
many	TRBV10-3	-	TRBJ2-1	CAITSSRGTNEQFF	TGTGCCATCACCAGTAGCCGAGGGACGAATGAGCAGTTCTTC
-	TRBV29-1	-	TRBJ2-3	CSVDPSTDTQYF	TGCAGCGTTGACCCTAGCACAGATACGCAGTATTTT
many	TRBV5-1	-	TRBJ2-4	CASSLAGPSGAKNIQYF	TGCGCCAGCAGCTTGGCCGGGCCCTCCGGGGCCAAAAACATTCAGTACTTC
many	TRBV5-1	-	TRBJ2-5	CASRLAAGTETQYF	TGCGCCAGCAGACTCGCGGCGGGAACAGAGACCCAGTACTTC
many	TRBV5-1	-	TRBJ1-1	CASSLAAQSRTEAFF	TGCGCCAGCAGCTTGGCCGCACAGTCCAGGACTGAAGCTTTCTTT
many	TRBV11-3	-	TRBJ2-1	CASSLRGAGYNEQFF	TGTGCCAGCAGCTTAAGGGGGGCCGGGTACAATGAGCAGTTCTTC
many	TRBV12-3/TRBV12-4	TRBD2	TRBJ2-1	CASSFRAGSGSYNEQFF	TGTGCCAGCAGTTTTAGAGCGGGGTCCGGGTCCTACAATGAGCAGTTCTTC
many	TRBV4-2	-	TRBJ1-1	CASSLQVEAEAFF	TGTGCCAGCAGCCTACAGGTCGAGGCTGAAGCTTTCTTT
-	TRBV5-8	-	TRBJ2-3	CASSPPGPSTDTQYF	TGTGCCAGCAGTCCGCCGGGGCCTAGCACAGATACGCAGTATTTT
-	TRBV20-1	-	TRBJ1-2	CSARPSFDSNYGYTF	TGCAGTGCTAGACCTTCTTTCGACAGTAACTATGGCTACACCTTC
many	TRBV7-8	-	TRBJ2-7	CASSFSQGAREQYF	TGTGCCAGCAGCTTTTCCCAGGGTGCCCGCGAGCAGTACTTC
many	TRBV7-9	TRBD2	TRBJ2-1	CASTAPPQRGGLGSYNEQFF	TGTGCCAGCACCGCCCCCCCCCAGCGGGGGGGCTTAGGATCCTACAATGAGCAGTTCTTC
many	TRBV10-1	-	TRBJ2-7	CASSKDSSSYEQYF	TGCGCCAGCAGCAAGGACAGTAGCTCCTACGAGCAGTACTTC
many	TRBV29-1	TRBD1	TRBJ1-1	CSVGRDRATEAFF	TGCAGCGTCGGTAGGGACAGGGCCACTGAAGCTTTCTTT
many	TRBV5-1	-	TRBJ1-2	CASSLAPGLGHGYTF	TGCGCCAGCAGCTTGGCCCCCGGCTTGGGGCATGGCTACACCTTC
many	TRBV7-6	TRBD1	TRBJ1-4	CASSLRTGGTNRNEKLFF	TGTGCCAGCAGCTTGAGGACAGGGGGGACTAACCGTAATGAAAAACTGTTTTTT
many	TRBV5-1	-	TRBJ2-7	CASSFSGLHEQYF	TGCGCCAGCAGCTTTTCGGGCCTCCACGAGCAGTACTTC
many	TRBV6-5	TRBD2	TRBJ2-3	CASSLRGRTDTQYF	TGTGCCAGCAGCCTACGCGGGAGGACAGATACGCAGTATTTT